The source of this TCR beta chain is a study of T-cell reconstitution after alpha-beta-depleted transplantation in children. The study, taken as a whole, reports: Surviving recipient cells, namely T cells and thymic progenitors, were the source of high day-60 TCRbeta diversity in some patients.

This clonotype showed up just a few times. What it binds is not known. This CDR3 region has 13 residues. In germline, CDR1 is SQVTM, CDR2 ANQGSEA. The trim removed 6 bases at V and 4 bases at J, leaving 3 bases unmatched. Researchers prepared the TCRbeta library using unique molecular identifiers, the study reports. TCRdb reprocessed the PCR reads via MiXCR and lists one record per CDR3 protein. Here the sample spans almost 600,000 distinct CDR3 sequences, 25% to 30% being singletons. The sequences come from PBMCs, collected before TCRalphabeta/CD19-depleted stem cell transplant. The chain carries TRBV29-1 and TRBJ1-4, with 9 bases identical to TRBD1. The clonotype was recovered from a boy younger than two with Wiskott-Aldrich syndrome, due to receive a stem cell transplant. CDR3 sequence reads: CSVPGQGNEKLFF. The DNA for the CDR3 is TGCAGCGTCCCGGGACAGGGTAATGAAAAACTGTTTTTT.